This T cell receptor beta chain was retrieved from a study of regulatory T cells in long-lasting Graves disease listed by TCRdb under 2021. With regard to the full study: Patients with newly diagnosed Graves' disease had been on antithyroid drugs for under 3 months. A total of approximately 35 samples underwent TCR sequencing: about 13 from persistent and around 20 from newly diagnosed Graves' disease patients. The study took place in China and was registered as a clinical trial. Patients with persistent Graves' disease were compared with patients with newly diagnosed Graves' disease using TCR sequencing and RNA sequencing of peripheral blood.

The label giving this sample's time point can be read as: newly diagnosed GD, antithyroid drugs for less than 3 months. RNA was extracted from PBMCs in TRIzol for both TCR sequencing and RNA sequencing. The diagnosis of Graves' disease followed American Thyroid Association guidelines. The patients came from an endocrinology department in Xi'an, China. Each patient gave 7.5 to 10 milliliters of peripheral blood, collected in an EDTA anticoagulant tube. Ficoll Paque Plus density gradient separation was used to isolate PBMCs, and no further T cell sorting was done. RNA quality was checked with an Agilent 2100 Bioanalyzer and agarose gel, and concentration with a NanoDrop 2000. Turning to this clonotype: What antigen it recognizes has not been identified. No much larger clone exists at a distance of one base, and base qualities are not known.

Library preparation used multiplex PCR. Sequencing used an Illumina HiSeq 4000. TCR beta libraries were built with iRepertoire HTBI primers and Arm-PCR amplification of CDR3 regions. PCR products were gel purified before sequencing. Regarding the original processing steps: Gene usage analysis of CDR3 amino acid clonotypes relied on the roughly 60 TRBV and over 13 TRBJ segments identified across samples. Filtered high-quality paired reads were merged into contigs using COPE and FqMerger. BLAST was used to align contigs to IMGT TRBV, TRBD and TRBJ reference genes, and CDR3 was defined according to IMGT. Highly expanded clones were defined as clonotypes with a frequency above 0.1%. Shannon entropy was used to measure repertoire diversity, and the Gini coefficient was used to measure V-J evenness. Public clonotypes were defined as clonotypes shared by more than one individual. The public reads were quality trimmed at Q25 with fastp and then assembled into clones with MiXCR by TCRdb, keeping productive beta chains. Identical CDR3 protein sequences are pooled into one entry, listed with their most common genes and DNA. The V and J calls and clone size come from TCRdb's table, not from the authors' own analysis. This sample has about 460,000 distinct CDR3 sequences in its table, and less than 15% of those were observed once. Around a sixth of the sample is taken by the ten largest.

Reading from cysteine to phenylalanine, the CDR3 counts 18 amino acids. Just the 54-base CDR3 DNA is kept, in frame starting at base 1. The germline V gene supplies CDR1 MNHEY and CDR2 SVGEGT. V loses 1 base, J loses 3 bases, and the germline ends lie 18 bases apart. Beyond this particular receptor, the publication reports: Only peripheral blood was studied, because thyroid tissue, the primary lesion, was inaccessible. Patients with persistent disease shared more public clonotypes (about 3,000) than newly diagnosed patients did (966). The authors noted that the small sample size was a limitation that may lower accuracy. Only the TCR beta chain was sequenced and analyzed. Preferential use of TRBV28, TRBJ1-2 and TRBJ2-5 was observed in persistent disease, whereas TRBV20-1 and TRBJ2-1 were favored in newly diagnosed disease. Compared with newly diagnosed patients, persistent Graves' disease patients had lower TCR Shannon entropy and fewer highly expanded clones, which suggests clonal expansion.

In addition, the sample was reused for a study of T cells in Graves' hyperthyroidism and ophthalmopathy. The second paper states: Stable Graves' hyperthyroidism was defined as the absence of progression to ophthalmopathy over 18 months of follow-up. The hyperthyroidism patients were between 18 and 65 years old and newly diagnosed, with a disease duration of less than 2 months. The study excluded patients with uncontrolled infections, other autoimmune diseases, pregnancy or lactation. Diagnoses were based on clinical symptoms, serum thyroxine and TRAb, thyroid ultrasound and orbital computed tomography. The TCR CDR3 was subjected to a first round of RT-PCR using the HTBI primer set and the Qiagen OneStep RT-PCR kit. Most expanded thyroid clonotypes (frequency above 0.001) were also found in blood, which suggests that blood repertoires may mirror thyroid immune responses. A 13 V-J signature model separated ophthalmopathy from stable hyperthyroidism, with approximately 87% sensitivity and about 81% specificity in cross-validation and 80%/75% in testing. In validation, progression to ophthalmopathy was predicted by the model with around 71% sensitivity and nearly 75% specificity, a median of 6.5 months before onset. A discovery cohort of about a hundred patients, 43 with Graves' ophthalmopathy and under 60 with stable Graves' hyperthyroidism, was used to find distinguishing TCR V-J signatures. An independent validation cohort of 18 to 20 hyperthyroidism patients and some 15 patients who later progressed to ophthalmopathy tested prospective prediction of ophthalmopathy. For training and testing, the 80 to 100 patients in the discovery cohort were randomly divided in a 7:3 ratio. Thyroid tissue and blood T-cell repertoires from more than five Graves' hyperthyroidism patients were also compared in the study. Once sampling was done, hyperthyroidism patients were given methimazole at a starting dose of 30 mg daily, whereas ophthalmopathy patients were given high-dose intravenous methylprednisolone. The libraries were constructed in a second round of multiplex PCR and then size-selected and purified. Libraries were sequenced paired-end with 100 bp reads on an Illumina HiSeq2000. Raw data were processed with SOAPnuke, discarding reads with adapters, uncalled bases, mean Phred below 15, or no exact constant-primer or identifier match. High-quality paired reads were merged using COPE v1.2.5, and each unique nucleotide sequence was defined as a clonotype. MiTCR v1.1 was used to align the clonotypes against IMGT TRBV, TRBD and TRBJ reference segments. Analysis was restricted to V-J combinations with a frequency above 0.0001, which covered 99.2% of repertoires. The TCS score was defined as F50 (clonal expansion) divided by E x V (chaos), with BLOSUM62-based TCRdist calculated between CDR3 peptides within each V-J. Welch's t-statistics and random forest reduced around 510 V-J features to around 14, which were used in a naive Bayes classifier (R e1071). Sample size was not statistically predetermined, and blinding of investigators to group allocation was not performed. The paper reports TCR Vbeta CDR3 sequencing of some 140 peripheral blood samples: around 45 ophthalmopathy, some 80 hyperthyroidism and around 17 progressor patients.

Recombination linked TRBV6-2 or TRBV6-3 to TRBJ2-2; the D region is possibly TRBD1 or TRBD2, each matching across 5 bases. Specimen: peripheral blood mononuclear cells (PBMCs), collected at new diagnosis, from a patient treated with antithyroid drugs. The TCR was taken from a woman between 50 and 59 years old with Graves disease. Donor details come from another sample of the same person, matched by shared clones. Here is the DNA: TGTGCCAGCAGTTACTTCTTCCGGGACCCGAGACACACCGGGGAGCTGTTTTTT. Its protein reads: CASSYFFRDPRHTGELFF.